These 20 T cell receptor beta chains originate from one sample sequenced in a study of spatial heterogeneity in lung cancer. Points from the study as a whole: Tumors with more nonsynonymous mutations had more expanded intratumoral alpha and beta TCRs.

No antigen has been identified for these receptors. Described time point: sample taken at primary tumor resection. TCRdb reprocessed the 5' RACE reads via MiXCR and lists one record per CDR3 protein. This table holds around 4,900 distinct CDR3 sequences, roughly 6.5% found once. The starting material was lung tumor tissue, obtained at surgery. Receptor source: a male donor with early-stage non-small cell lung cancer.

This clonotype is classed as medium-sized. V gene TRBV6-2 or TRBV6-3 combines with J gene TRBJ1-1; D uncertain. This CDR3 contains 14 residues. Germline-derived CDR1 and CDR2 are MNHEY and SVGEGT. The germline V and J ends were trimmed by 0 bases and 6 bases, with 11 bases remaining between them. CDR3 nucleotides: TGTGCCAGCAGTTACTCGTTGAAGATCTCTGAAGCTTTCTTT. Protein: CASSYSLKISEAFF.

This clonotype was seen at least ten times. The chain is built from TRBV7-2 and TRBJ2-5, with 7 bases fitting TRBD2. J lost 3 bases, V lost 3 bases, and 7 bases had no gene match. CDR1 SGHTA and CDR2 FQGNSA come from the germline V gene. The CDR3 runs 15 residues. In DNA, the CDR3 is TGTGCCAGCAGCTTCTTAGCGGGCCCAAAAGAGACCCAGTACTTC. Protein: CASSFLAGPKETQYF.

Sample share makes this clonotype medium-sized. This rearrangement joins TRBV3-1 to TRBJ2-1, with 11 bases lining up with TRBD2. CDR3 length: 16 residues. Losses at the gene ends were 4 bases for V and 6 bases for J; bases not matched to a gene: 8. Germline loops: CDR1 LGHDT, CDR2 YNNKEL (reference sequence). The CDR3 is CASSPLAGGFRNEQFF. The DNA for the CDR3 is TGTGCCAGCAGCCCGTTAGCGGGGGGGTTCCGCAATGAGCAGTTCTTC.

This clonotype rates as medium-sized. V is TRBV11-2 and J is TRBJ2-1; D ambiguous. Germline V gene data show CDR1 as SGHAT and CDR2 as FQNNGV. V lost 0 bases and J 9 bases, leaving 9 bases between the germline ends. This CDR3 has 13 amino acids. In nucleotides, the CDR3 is TGTGCCAGCAGCTTAGAAGGCGCAGGTGAGCAGTTCTTC. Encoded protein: CASSLEGAGEQFF.

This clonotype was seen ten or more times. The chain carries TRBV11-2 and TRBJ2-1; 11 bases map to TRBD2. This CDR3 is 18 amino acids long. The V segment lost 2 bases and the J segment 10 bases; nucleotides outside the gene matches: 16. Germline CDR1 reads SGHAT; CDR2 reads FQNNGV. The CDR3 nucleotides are TGTGCCAGCAGCTTACAGCCCACGGTTAGCGGGGGGGCGTGGGAGCAGTTCTTC. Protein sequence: CASSLQPTVSGGAWEQFF. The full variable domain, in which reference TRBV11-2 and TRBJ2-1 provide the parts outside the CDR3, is EAGVAQSPRYKIIEKRQSVAFWCNPISGHATLYWYQQILGQGPKLLIQFQNNGVVDDSQLPKDRFSAERLKGVDSTLKIQPAKLEDSAVYLCASSLQPTVSGGAWEQFFGPGTRLTVL.

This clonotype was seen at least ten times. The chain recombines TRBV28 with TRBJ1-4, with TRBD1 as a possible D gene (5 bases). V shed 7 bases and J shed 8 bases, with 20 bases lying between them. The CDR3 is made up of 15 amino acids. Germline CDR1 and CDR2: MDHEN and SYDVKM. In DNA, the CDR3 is TGTGCCAGCACTTCGTGGGGGATACACAAAGAAAAACTGTTTTTT. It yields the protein CASTSWGIHKEKLFF.

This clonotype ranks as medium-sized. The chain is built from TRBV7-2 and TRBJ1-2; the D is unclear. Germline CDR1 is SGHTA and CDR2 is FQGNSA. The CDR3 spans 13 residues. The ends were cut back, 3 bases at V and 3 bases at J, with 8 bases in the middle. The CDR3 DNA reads TGTGCCAGCAGCTTCTCAGCTGACTATGGCTACACCTTC. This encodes CASSFSADYGYTF.

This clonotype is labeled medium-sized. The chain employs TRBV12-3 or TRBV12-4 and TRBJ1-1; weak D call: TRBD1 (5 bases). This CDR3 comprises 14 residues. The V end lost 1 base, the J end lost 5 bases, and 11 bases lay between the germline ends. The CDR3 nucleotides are TGTGCCAGCAGTTTAGTGGCAGGGCGAACTGAAGCTTTCTTT. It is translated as CASSLVAGRTEAFF.

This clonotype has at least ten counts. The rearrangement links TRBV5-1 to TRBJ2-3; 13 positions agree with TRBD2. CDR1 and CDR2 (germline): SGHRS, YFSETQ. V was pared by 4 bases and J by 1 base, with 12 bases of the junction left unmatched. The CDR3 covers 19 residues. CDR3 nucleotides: TGCGCCAGCAGCAACGGACTAGCGGGGGCTCCCCGGGGCACAGATACGCAGTATTTT. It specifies CASSNGLAGAPRGTDTQYF.

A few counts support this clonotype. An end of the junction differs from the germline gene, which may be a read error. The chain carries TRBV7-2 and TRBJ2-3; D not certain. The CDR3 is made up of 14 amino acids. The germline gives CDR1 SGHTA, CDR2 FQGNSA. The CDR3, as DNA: TGTGCCAGCAGCCCGCTAGGCTACACAGATATGCAGTATTTT. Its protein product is CASSPLGYTDMQYF.

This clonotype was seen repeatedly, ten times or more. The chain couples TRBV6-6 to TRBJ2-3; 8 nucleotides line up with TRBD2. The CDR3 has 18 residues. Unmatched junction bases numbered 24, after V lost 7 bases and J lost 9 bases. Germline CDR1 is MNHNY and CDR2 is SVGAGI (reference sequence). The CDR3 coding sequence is TGTGCCAGCACCTACCGAAGGGGAGTAGCGGGACGGGATTGGACGCAGTATTTT. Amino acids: CASTYRRGVAGRDWTQYF.

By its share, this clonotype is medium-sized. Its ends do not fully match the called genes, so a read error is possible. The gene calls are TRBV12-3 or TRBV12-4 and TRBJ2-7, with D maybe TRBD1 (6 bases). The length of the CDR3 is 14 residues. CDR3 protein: CASSLGGPGDEQYF. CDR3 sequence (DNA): TGTGCCAGCAGCTTAGGGGGACCCGGCGACGAGCAGTACTTC.

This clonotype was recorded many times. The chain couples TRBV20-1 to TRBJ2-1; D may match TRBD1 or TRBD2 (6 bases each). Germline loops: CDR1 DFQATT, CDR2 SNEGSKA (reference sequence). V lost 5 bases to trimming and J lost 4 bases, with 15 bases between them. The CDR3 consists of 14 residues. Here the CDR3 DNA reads TGCAGTGCTGTCCCGCAGGGGAGGTACAATGAGCAGTTCTTC. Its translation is CSAVPQGRYNEQFF.

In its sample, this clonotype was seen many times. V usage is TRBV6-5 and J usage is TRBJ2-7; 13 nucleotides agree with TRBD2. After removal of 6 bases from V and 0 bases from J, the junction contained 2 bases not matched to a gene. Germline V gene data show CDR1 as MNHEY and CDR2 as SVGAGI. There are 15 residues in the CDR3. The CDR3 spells CASRRTSGSSYEQYF. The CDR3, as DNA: TGTGCCAGCAGACGGACTAGCGGGAGCTCCTACGAGCAGTACTTC.

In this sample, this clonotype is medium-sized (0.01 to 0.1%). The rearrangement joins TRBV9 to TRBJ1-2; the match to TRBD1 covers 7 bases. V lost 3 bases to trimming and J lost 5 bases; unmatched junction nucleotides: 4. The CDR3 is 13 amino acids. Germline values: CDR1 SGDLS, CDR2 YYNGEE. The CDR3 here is CASSAGTAYGYTF. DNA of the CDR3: TGTGCCAGCAGCGCAGGGACAGCTTATGGCTACACCTTC.

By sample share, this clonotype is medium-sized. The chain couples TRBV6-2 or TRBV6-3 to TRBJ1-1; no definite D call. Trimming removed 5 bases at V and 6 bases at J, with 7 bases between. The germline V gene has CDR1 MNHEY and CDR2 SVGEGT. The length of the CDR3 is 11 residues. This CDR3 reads CASSHGSEAFF. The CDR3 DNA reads TGTGCCAGCAGTCATGGATCTGAAGCTTTCTTT.

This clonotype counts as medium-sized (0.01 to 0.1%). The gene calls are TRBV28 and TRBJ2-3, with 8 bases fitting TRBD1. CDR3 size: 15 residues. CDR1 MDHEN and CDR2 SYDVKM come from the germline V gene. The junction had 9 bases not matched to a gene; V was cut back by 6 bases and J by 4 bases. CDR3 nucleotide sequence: TGTGCCAGCAGAGTAGGGGGACAGGTTCCAGATACGCAGTATTTT. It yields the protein CASRVGGQVPDTQYF.

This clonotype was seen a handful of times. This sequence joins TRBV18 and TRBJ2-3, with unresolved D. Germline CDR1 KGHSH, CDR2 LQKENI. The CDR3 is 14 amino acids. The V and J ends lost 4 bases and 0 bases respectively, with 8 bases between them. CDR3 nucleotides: TGTGCCAGCTCACGTATTCTTAGCACAGATACGCAGTATTTT. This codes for CASSRILSTDTQYF.

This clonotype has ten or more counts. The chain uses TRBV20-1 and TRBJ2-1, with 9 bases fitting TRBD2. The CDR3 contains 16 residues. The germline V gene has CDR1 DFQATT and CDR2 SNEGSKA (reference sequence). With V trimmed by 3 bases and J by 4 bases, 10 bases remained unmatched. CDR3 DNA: TGCAGTGCTAGGGGGGGAGGACTAGCGAGTTACAATGAGCAGTTCTTC. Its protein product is CSARGGGLASYNEQFF.

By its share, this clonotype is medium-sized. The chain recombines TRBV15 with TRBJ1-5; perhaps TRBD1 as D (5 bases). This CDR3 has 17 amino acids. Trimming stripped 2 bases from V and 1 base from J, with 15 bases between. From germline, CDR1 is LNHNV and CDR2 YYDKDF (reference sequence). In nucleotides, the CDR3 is TGTGCCACCAGCAGATACCGCAGGGCTCGGAGCAATCAGCCCCAGCATTTT. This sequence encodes CATSRYRRARSNQPQHF.